The present T cell receptor (beta chain) was sequenced within a study of control samples from healthy donors and cancer patients. V was shortened by 3 bases and J by 6 bases, with 6 bases between the two germline ends. The CDR3 spans 12 residues. Using immunoSEQ multiplex PCR, the repertoire was profiled, and TCRdb retains in-frame clones only, with some absent. This table holds about 39,000 clones, around 82% found once. This clone was picked up a small number of times. Sequenced: PBMCs. V gene TRBV12-3 or TRBV12-4 combines with J gene TRBJ1-5; D is unresolved. This clonotype originated in a woman aged 60-75 years with lung cancer. The chain's CDR3 is CASSLLGQPQHF. In DNA form, the CDR3 reads TGTGCCAGCAGTTTGCTGGGTCAGCCCCAGCATTTT.